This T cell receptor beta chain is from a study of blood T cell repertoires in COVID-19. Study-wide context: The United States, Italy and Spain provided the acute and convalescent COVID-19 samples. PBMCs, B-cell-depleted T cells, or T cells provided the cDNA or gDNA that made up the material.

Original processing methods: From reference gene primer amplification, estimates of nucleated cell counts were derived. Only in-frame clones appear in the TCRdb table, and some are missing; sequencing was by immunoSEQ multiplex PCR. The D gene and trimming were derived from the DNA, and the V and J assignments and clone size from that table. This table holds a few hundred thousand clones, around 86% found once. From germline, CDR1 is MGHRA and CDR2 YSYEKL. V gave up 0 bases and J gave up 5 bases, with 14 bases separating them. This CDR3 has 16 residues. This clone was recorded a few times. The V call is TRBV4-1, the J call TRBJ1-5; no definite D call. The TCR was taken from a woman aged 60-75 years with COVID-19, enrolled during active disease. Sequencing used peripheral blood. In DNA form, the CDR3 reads TGCGCCAGCAGCCAAGAGTCCCAGACACTTTATCAGCCCCAGCATTTT. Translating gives CASSQESQTLYQPQHF.